What follows is one T cell receptor beta chain and its context. Its antigen is currently unknown. This sample was included in a study of beta chain features in type 1 diabetes. Study observations and caveats: Sampled from patients, naive, central memory and Treg TCRB repertoires appeared more similar than those sampled from healthy donors. Lower insertion and higher deletion counts appeared at VDJ junctions in type 1 diabetes patients. There was a possibility that cDNA sequencing over-represented cells with high TCR expression. Within each of all four CD4+ subsets, Type 1 diabetes patients had TCRB CDR3s that were moderately but significantly shorter.

Purity (above 95%) was reached by all sorted populations. TCRB transcripts that were expressed got sequenced, as all of the isolated RNA had been reverse transcribed. Data came from immunoSEQ multiplex PCR; TCRdb stores just in-frame clones and leaves some out. The sample has around 53,000 clones; around 60% are singletons. The TCR comes from a woman aged 25 to 39 with type 1 diabetes. The specimen sequenced was stem cell memory CD4+ T cells from blood.

The CDR3 region has the DNA TGCAGCGTTGAAGCTCCGACAGGGAGTAGAGAGACCCAGTACTTC. This encodes CSVEAPTGSRETQYF. This chain joins TRBV29-1 and TRBJ2-5, with TRBD1 matching over 7 bases. Germline V CDR1 and CDR2: SQVTM, ANQGSEA. This CDR3 contains 15 residues. Trimming removed 1 base from V and 4 bases from J; junction bases left unmatched: 9.